This TCR beta chain was identified in a study of T-cell reconstitution after alpha-beta-depleted transplantation in children. The V end lost 4 bases, the J end lost 1 base, and 19 bases lay between the germline ends. The CDR3 extends over 17 amino acids. Germline V gene sequence: CDR1 LNHDA, CDR2 SQIVND (reference sequence). Preparation of the TCRbeta library involved a method that used unique molecular identifiers. TCRdb reprocessed the PCR reads via MiXCR and lists one record per CDR3 protein. The sample contains about 200,000 distinct CDR3 sequences, 14% to 15% of which appear only once. This TCR was sampled from a human donor who donated a stem cell graft to a child with acute lymphoblastic leukemia. The chain employs TRBV19 and TRBJ1-1; D unclear. Here the sequenced sample was PBMCs from the stem cell graft donor, taken from the stem cell graft. The CDR3 sequence: CASSTSSSGGRNTEAFF. The CDR3 DNA sequence: TGTGCCAGTAGTACCTCCTCTTCAGGTGGGAGGAACACTGAAGCTTTCTTT.